These 27 T cell receptor beta chains came from one sample sequenced in a study of PD-L1 blockade in urothelial cancer (dated by TCRdb to the late 2010s). Receptor libraries were prepared by the immunoSEQ multiplex PCR assay. Entries here come from immuneACCESS through TCRdb and include only in-frame sequences with V and J called. Some clones fail to appear in such tables; in the studies checked, an unresolved V gene covers under half of the shortfall, and the cause of the remainder is unknown. This sample gives 38,000 or so clones in total; around 80% of them show up just once. The ten most abundant clones make up about 16% of the sample. The specimen comprised PBMCs, sampled around atezolizumab (anti-PD-L1) treatment. All receptors derive from a man in his 60s with urothelial cancer.

V gene TRBV15 combines with J gene TRBJ2-4, with 13 bases matching TRBD2. There are 17 residues in the CDR3. J lost 5 bases, V lost 5 bases, and 9 bases had no gene match. Germline CDR1 reads LNHNV; CDR2 reads YYDKDF (reference sequence). CDR3 amino acids: CATSSRLAGGPENIQYF. CDR3 DNA sequence: TGTGCCACCAGCTCGCGACTAGCGGGAGGCCCCGAAAACATTCAGTACTTC.

This chain links TRBV10-2 with TRBJ1-4; D is ambiguous. The CDR3 runs to 14 residues. Germline V gene data show CDR1 as WSHSY and CDR2 as SAAADI. Deletions cut 0 bases from V and 9 bases from J, with 11 bases between. The CDR3 loop is CASSESSQDQKLFF. As DNA, the CDR3 is TGCGCCAGCAGTGAGTCCTCGCAGGATCAAAAACTGTTTTTT.

This clone has more than one count but fewer than ten. The chain employs TRBV7-9 and TRBJ2-7, with 9 nucleotides matching TRBD2. Germline-derived CDR1 and CDR2 are SEHNR and FQNEAQ (reference sequence). The CDR3 length is 16 residues. With V trimmed by 1 base and J by 2 bases, 6 bases remained unmatched. CDR3 nucleotides: TGTGCCAGCAGCTTAGACCGACTAGCGGCAACCTACGAGCAGTACTTC. Translation gives CASSLDRLAATYEQYF.

CDR3 sequence reads: CASSPTGGLDTQYF. The CDR3 DNA reads as TGTGCCAGCAGCCCGACAGGGGGCTTGGATACGCAGTATTTT. The V call is TRBV6-4, the J call TRBJ2-3; 10 positions agree with TRBD1. The CDR3 runs to 14 residues. CDR1 MRHNA and CDR2 SNTAGT come from the germline V gene. The V segment lost 6 bases and the J segment 6 bases; nucleotides outside the gene matches: 6.

The chain combines TRBV4-1 with TRBJ1-5; weak D call: TRBD1 (5 bases). The CDR3 is made up of 16 amino acids. V was clipped by 0 bases and J by 4 bases, with 13 bases between them. Germline CDR1 is MGHRA and CDR2 is YSYEKL. Here the CDR3 DNA reads TGCGCCAGCAGCCAAGATGCGGCAGGGACTAATCAGCCCCAGCATTTT. This encodes CASSQDAAGTNQPQHF.

This clone has a single count. This rearrangement joins TRBV2 to TRBJ2-2; 7 nucleotides align to TRBD2. The CDR3 spans 15 residues. CDR1 and CDR2 (germline): SNHLY, FYNNEI. After removal of 7 bases from V and 2 bases from J, the junction contained 7 bases not matched to a gene. Here the CDR3 DNA reads TGTGCCAGCACCCCAGCGGGGACCAACACCGGGGAGCTGTTTTTT. Translated: CASTPAGTNTGELFF.

This rearrangement joins TRBV7-9 to TRBJ2-1, with D maybe TRBD2 (6 bases). CDR3 size: 13 residues. Germline CDR1 and CDR2: SEHNR and FQNEAQ (reference sequence). V lost 4 bases and J 7 bases, leaving 11 bases between the germline ends. The CDR3 DNA follows: TGTGCCAGCAGCTCGGGACTTGAAAATGAGCAGTTCTTC. Translated, it gives CASSSGLENEQFF. The full variable domain, in which reference TRBV7-9 and TRBJ2-1 provide the parts outside the CDR3, is DTGVSQNPRHKITKRGQNVTFRCDPISEHNRLYWYRQTLGQGPEFLTYFQNEAQLEKSRLLSDRFSAERPKGSFSTLEIQRTEQGDSAMYLCASSSGLENEQFFGPGTRLTVL.

The V gene is TRBV6-5, the J gene TRBJ1-1, with D possibly being TRBD1 (6 bases). The CDR3 extends over 15 amino acids. The germline V and J ends were trimmed by 6 bases and 5 bases, with 19 bases remaining between them. Germline CDR1 reads MNHEY; CDR2 reads SVGAGI. CDR3 DNA: TGTGCCAGCAGCTCCGGGGGGGGCCGGGGAACTGAAGCTTTCTTT. This sequence encodes CASSSGGGRGTEAFF.

The chain joins TRBV18 to TRBJ1-5, with 7 nucleotides matching TRBD1. Germline CDR1 KGHSH, CDR2 LQKENI. The CDR3 is made up of 15 amino acids. With V trimmed by 0 bases and J by 7 bases, 6 bases remained unmatched. CDR3 loop: CASSPPDRVSQPQHF. In nucleotides, the CDR3 is TGTGCCAGCTCACCACCCGACAGGGTATCGCAGCCCCAGCATTTT.

This clone has a single count. The chain employs TRBV18 and TRBJ1-1; the D gene is possibly TRBD1 (6 bases). Germline V lookup: CDR1 KGHSH, CDR2 LQKENI. The V end lost 3 bases, the J end lost 5 bases, and 10 bases lay between the germline ends. The CDR3 is made up of 13 amino acids. Written as DNA, the CDR3 is TGTGCCAGCTCACCGGGGGGGCATACTGAAGCTTTCTTT. It is translated as CASSPGGHTEAFF.

The V and J genes are TRBV7-9 and TRBJ2-2, with TRBD1 matching 7 bases. The germline V gene encodes CDR1 SEHNR and CDR2 FQNEAQ (reference sequence). V shed 5 bases and J 7 bases; nucleotides not matched to a gene: 16. The CDR3 has 17 amino acids. The CDR3 here is CASSPSRDSFVDGELFF. Written as DNA, the CDR3 is TGTGCCAGCAGCCCCAGCCGGGACAGCTTCGTAGACGGGGAGCTGTTTTTT. Full variable domain (rest looked up from reference TRBV7-9 and TRBJ2-2): DTGVSQNPRHKITKRGQNVTFRCDPISEHNRLYWYRQTLGQGPEFLTYFQNEAQLEKSRLLSDRFSAERPKGSFSTLEIQRTEQGDSAMYLCASSPSRDSFVDGELFFGEGSRLTVL.

This clone appeared once. The chain recombines TRBV25-1 with TRBJ1-6; 10 positions agree with TRBD1. The CDR3 totals 13 residues. V was pared by 6 bases and J by 16 bases, with 9 bases of the junction left unmatched. CDR1 is MGHDK and CDR2 is SYGVNS in the germline V gene. The CDR3 reads CASRGQGKTALHF. The CDR3, as DNA: TGTGCCAGCAGGGGACAGGGGAAAACCGCTCTCCACTTT.

This chain joins TRBV5-1 and TRBJ2-3; 12 bases agree with TRBD2. CDR1 SGHRS and CDR2 YFSETQ come from the germline V gene. The CDR3 totals 16 residues. With 4 bases clipped from V and 3 bases from J, the junction kept 6 bases outside the gene matches. Here the CDR3 reads CASSPLLAGGTDTQYF. The CDR3 bases are TGCGCCAGCAGCCCGTTACTAGCGGGAGGAACAGATACGCAGTATTTT. Based on the CDR3 plus reference TRBV5-1 and TRBJ2-3, the full variable domain is KAGVTQTPRYLIKTRGQQVTLSCSPISGHRSVSWYQQTPGQGLQFLFEYFSETQRNKGNFPGRFSGRQFSNSRSEMNVSTLELGDSALYLCASSPLLAGGTDTQYFGPGTRLTVL.

CDR3 loop: CASSLVRPSNTEAFF. CDR3 DNA: TGCGCCAGCAGCTTGGTGCGGCCGAGTAACACTGAAGCTTTCTTT. J is TRBJ1-1 and V is TRBV5-1; D is ambiguous. The CDR3 is 15 residues long. V lost 0 bases and J lost 2, with 11 bases in between. Germline CDR1 is SGHRS and CDR2 is YFSETQ.

This clone has a single count. This chain uses TRBV11-3 with TRBJ2-7; no clear D. V lost 4 bases to trimming and J lost 5 bases, with 6 bases between them. Germline lookup yields CDR1 SGHNT and CDR2 YENEEA. CDR3 length: 11 amino acids. The chain's CDR3 is CASSSSHEQYF. In DNA, the CDR3 is TGTGCCAGCAGCTCAAGCCACGAGCAGTACTTC.

The chain combines TRBV27 with TRBJ2-7; 13 nucleotides align to TRBD2. V was pared by 4 bases and J by 1 base, with 7 bases of the junction left unmatched. The V gene's germline CDR1 is MNHEY and CDR2 SMNVEV (reference sequence). There are 17 residues in the CDR3. The CDR3 coding sequence is TGTGCCAGCAGTTCGGGACTAGCGGGACCAGGATCCTACGAGCAGTACTTC. It specifies CASSSGLAGPGSYEQYF.

The rearrangement uses TRBV4-2 and TRBJ2-3; tentatively, D is TRBD1 (6 bases). There are 16 residues in the CDR3. The ends were cut back, 4 bases at V and 2 bases at J, with 16 bases in the middle. Germline assignment: CDR1 LGHNA and CDR2 YNFKEQ. The CDR3 DNA sequence: TGTGCCAGCAGCCTTGAGGGGGAGCCATCCACAGATACGCAGTATTTT. Protein: CASSLEGEPSTDTQYF.

The chain couples TRBV15 to TRBJ2-7; D perhaps matches TRBD1 (5 bases). CDR1 is LNHNV and CDR2 is YYDKDF in the germline V gene (reference sequence). This CDR3 comprises 14 residues. The V and J ends lost 3 bases and 1 base respectively, with 10 bases between them. The DNA for the CDR3 is TGTGCCACCAGCAGTGAAGGGGATTCCTACGAGCAGTACTTC. Amino acids: CATSSEGDSYEQYF.

This clone was seen just once. The chain couples TRBV6-5 to TRBJ1-1; maybe TRBD1 (6 bases). Germline loops: CDR1 MNHEY, CDR2 SVGAGI. There are 16 residues in the CDR3. Trimming took 1 base from V and 1 from J, leaving 13 bases between them. CDR3 nucleotides: TGTGCCAGCAGTTACTTCTCCCCACAGGGGAACACTGAAGCTTTCTTT. Translation gives CASSYFSPQGNTEAFF.

CDR3 nucleotides: TGTGCCAGCAGCTCCGGGGCGACAGGGAACCCGTATGCGAAGCAGTACTTC. Residues: CASSSGATGNPYAKQYF. The chain has TRBV5-5 and TRBJ2-7; 7 bases map to TRBD1. The CDR3 sequence is 17 residues long. Trimming cost V 3 bases and J 8 bases; bases outside gene matches: 20. Germline CDR1 and CDR2: SGHKS and YYEKEE (reference sequence).

The chain recombines TRBV28 with TRBJ1-1, with D perhaps matching TRBD1 (6 bases). The CDR3 sequence is 14 residues long. Per germline, CDR1 MDHEN and CDR2 SYDVKM. V was pared by 8 bases and J by 3 bases, with 16 bases between. DNA for the CDR3: TGTGCCAGCGGGATGACAGGATCGGACACTGAAGCTTTCTTT. It codes for CASGMTGSDTEAFF.

In the case of this clone: The sample carries other DNA sequences with the same CDR3. The chain joins TRBV7-9 to TRBJ2-7, with 8 bases aligning to TRBD2. After removal of 7 bases from V and 3 bases from J, the junction contained 5 bases not matched to a gene. The CDR3 totals 13 residues. Germline V gene sequence: CDR1 SEHNR, CDR2 FQNEAQ (reference sequence). The CDR3 bases are TGTGCCAGCACCCCTGGGACTAGCTACGAGCAGTACTTC. As protein: CASTPGTSYEQYF.

The chain has TRBV28 and TRBJ2-7; TRBD2 aligns across 7 bases. V gave up 2 bases and J gave up 4 bases; unmatched junction bases: 5. Germline lookup yields CDR1 MDHEN and CDR2 SYDVKM. This CDR3 has 14 amino acids. CDR3 in amino acids: CASSLLREVYEQYF. DNA of the CDR3: TGTGCCAGCAGTTTACTCCGGGAGGTATACGAGCAGTACTTC.

The rearrangement links TRBV7-2 to TRBJ2-1; TRBD2 matches at 13 bases. Germline trimming cut 5 bases from V and 8 bases from J; bases unmatched to any gene: 6. Looked up from germline, CDR1 is SGHTA and CDR2 is FQGNSA. This CDR3 has 15 residues. Here the CDR3 reads CASSQGLAGAYEQFF. The CDR3 DNA follows: TGTGCCAGCAGCCAAGGACTAGCGGGAGCCTATGAGCAGTTCTTC.

This chain connects TRBV30 to TRBJ2-1; TRBD2 aligns across 12 bases. In germline, CDR1 is GTSNPN, CDR2 SVGIG (reference sequence). CDR3 length: 16 amino acids. The V gene end was trimmed by 1 base and the J gene end by 5 bases; junction bases not matched to a gene: 6. The CDR3 loop is CAWSELAGGAHNEQFF. CDR3 nucleotide sequence: TGTGCCTGGAGTGAGCTAGCGGGAGGGGCCCACAATGAGCAGTTCTTC.

The rearrangement uses TRBV18 and TRBJ1-5, with D possibly being TRBD1 (6 bases). The germline V gene has CDR1 KGHSH and CDR2 LQKENI. The CDR3 loop spans 16 amino acids. Trimming removed 3 bases from V and 0 bases from J, with 12 bases in between. CDR3 loop: CASSPPGQTSNQPQHF. The CDR3 DNA is TGTGCCAGCTCACCCCCGGGACAAACTAGCAATCAGCCCCAGCATTTT. The variable domain in full, with the rest retrieved from reference TRBV18 and TRBJ1-5, is NAGVMQNPRHLVRRRGQEARLRCSPMKGHSHVYWYRQLPEEGLKFMVYLQKENIIDESGMPKERFSAEFPKEGPSILRIQQVVRGDSAAYFCASSPPGQTSNQPQHFGDGTRLSIL.

CDR3 bases: TGTGCCAGCTCACGAACAGCAACTAATGAAAAACTGTTTTTT. Encoded protein: CASSRTATNEKLFF. This sequence joins TRBV18 and TRBJ1-4; D uncertain. The CDR3 is 14 residues long. V gave up 4 bases and J gave up 0 bases, with 6 bases separating them. Looked up from germline, CDR1 is KGHSH and CDR2 is LQKENI.